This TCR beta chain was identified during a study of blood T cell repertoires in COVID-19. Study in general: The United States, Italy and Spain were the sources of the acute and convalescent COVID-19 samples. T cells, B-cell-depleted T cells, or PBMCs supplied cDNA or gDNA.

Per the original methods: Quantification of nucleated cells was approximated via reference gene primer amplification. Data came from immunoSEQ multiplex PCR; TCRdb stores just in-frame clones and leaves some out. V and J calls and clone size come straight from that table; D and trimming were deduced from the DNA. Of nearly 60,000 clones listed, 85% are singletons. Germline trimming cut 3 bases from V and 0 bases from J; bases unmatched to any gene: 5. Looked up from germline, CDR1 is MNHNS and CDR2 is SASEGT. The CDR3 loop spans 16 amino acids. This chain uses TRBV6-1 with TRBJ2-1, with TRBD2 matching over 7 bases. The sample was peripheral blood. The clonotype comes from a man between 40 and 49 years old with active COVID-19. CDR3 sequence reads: CASSDLLASSYNEQFF. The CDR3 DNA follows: TGTGCCAGCAGTGACCTACTAGCGTCCTCCTACAATGAGCAGTTCTTC.